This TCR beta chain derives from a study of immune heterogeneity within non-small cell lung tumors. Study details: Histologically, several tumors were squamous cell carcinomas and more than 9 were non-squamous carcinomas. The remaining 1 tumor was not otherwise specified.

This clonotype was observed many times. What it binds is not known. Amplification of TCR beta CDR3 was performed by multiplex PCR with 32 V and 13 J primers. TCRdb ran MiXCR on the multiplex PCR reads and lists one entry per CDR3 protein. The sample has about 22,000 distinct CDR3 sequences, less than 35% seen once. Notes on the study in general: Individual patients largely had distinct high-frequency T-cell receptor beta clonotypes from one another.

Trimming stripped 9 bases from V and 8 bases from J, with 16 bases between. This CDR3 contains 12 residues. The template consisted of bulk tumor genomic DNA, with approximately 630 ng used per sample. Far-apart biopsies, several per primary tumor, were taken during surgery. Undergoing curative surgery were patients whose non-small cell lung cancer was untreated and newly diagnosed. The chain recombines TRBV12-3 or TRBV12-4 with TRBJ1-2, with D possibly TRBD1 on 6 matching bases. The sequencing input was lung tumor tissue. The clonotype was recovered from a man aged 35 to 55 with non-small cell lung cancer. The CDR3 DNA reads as TGTGCCAGTACAGGGAGGAAGGGAGGCTACACCTTC. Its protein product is CASTGRKGGYTF.